This T cell receptor beta chain was observed in a study of CD8 T cells in ankylosing spondylitis. Study-level results: Significantly higher representation of disease-linked clones was reported for matched ankylosing spondylitis synovial fluid.

Germline-derived CDR1 and CDR2 are SGHRS and YFSETQ. This CDR3 has 17 amino acids. Unmatched junction bases numbered 10, after V lost 3 bases and J lost 5 bases. This clonotype was recorded at least ten times. Its specificity is not known. TCRdb re-derived calls from the 5' RACE reads in MiXCR, one entry per CDR3 protein. Here the sample spans about 240,000 distinct CDR3 sequences, approximately 9% being singletons. J is TRBJ2-2 and V is TRBV5-1; TRBD2 agrees at 10 bases. This clonotype was obtained from a male donor with ankylosing spondylitis or in good health (not recorded which). Sequencing was carried out using blood, either unsorted or a sorted T cell fraction (not recorded which). The DNA of the CDR3 is TGCGCCAGCAGCTGGAGTCAAGCGGGAGGGAGGACCGGGGAGCTGTTTTTT. Residues: CASSWSQAGGRTGELFF.